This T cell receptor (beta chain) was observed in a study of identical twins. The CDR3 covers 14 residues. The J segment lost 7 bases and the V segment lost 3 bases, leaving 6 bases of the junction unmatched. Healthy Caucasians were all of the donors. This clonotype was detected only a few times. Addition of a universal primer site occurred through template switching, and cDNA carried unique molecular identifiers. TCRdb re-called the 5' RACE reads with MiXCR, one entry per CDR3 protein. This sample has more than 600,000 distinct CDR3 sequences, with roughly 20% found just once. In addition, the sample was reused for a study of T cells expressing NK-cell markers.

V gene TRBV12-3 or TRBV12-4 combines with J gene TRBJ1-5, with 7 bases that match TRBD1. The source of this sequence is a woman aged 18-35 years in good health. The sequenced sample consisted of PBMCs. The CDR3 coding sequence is TGTGCCAGCAGTTTGGGAGGGGGCTACCAGCCCCAGCATTTT. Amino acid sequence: CASSLGGGYQPQHF.